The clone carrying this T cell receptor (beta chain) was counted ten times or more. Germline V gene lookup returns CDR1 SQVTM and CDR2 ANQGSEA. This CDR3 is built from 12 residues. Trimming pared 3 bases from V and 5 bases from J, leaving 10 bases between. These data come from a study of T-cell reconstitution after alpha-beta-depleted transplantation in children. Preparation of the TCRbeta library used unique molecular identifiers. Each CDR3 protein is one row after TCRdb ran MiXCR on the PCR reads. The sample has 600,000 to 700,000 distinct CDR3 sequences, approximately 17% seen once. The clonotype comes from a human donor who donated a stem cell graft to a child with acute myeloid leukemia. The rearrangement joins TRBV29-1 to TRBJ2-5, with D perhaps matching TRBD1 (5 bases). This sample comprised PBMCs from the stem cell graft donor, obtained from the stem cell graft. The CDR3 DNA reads TGCAGCGTTGATCAGGGTGGTGAGACCCAGTACTTC. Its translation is CSVDQGGETQYF. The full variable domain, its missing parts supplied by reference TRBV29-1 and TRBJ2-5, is SAVISQKPSRDICQRGTSLTIQCQVDSQVTMMFWYRQQPGQSLTLIATANQGSEATYESGFVIDKFPISRPNLTFSTLTVSNMSPEDSSIYLCSVDQGGETQYFGPGTRLLVL.